Each of the 30 T cell receptor beta chains below was sequenced from the same sample in a study of cytomegalovirus exposure and HLA in healthy donors. This table comes from immunoSEQ multiplex PCR, and its TCRdb copy is limited to in-frame clones, with some not included. The sample records 250,000 to 300,000 clones, nearly 90% being singletons. Sequencing was carried out using PBMCs. These receptors were taken from a woman under 30 in good health and CMV-seronegative.

CDR3 in amino acids: CASSQALAGGLTQYF. In nucleotides, the CDR3 is TGTGCCAGCAGCCAAGCCCTAGCGGGGGGCCTAACGCAGTATTTT. The chain recombines TRBV14 with TRBJ2-3, with TRBD2 matching 11 bases. V dropped 1 base and J dropped 9; count of bases not matched to a gene: 6. The CDR3 is 15 residues long. CDR1 SGHDN and CDR2 FVKESK come from the germline V gene.

The CDR3 nucleotides are TGTGCCAGGCGGGGATCCTCCTCCGGGGAGCTGTTTTTT. The encoded protein is CARRGSSSGELFF. The rearrangement uses TRBV7-9 and TRBJ2-2; a weak D match, TRBD2 (6 bases). CDR1 SEHNR and CDR2 FQNEAQ come from the germline V gene (reference sequence). This CDR3 comprises 13 residues. Trimming removed 9 bases at V and 6 bases at J, with 14 bases between.

This clone appeared once. V is TRBV7-2 and J is TRBJ2-7; 11 nucleotides line up with TRBD2. CDR1 and CDR2 (germline): SGHTA, FQGNSA. J lost 6 bases, V lost 2 bases, and 9 bases had no gene match. The CDR3 loop spans 16 amino acids. In nucleotides, the CDR3 is TGTGCCAGCAGCTTAAGGTTTAGCGGGGGGGCCATCGAGCAGTACTTC. Its translation is CASSLRFSGGAIEQYF.

As regards this clone: Additional DNA sequences in this sample encode the identical CDR3. V and J are TRBV6-5 and TRBJ2-1, with D maybe TRBD2 (5 bases). CDR1 is MNHEY, CDR2 SVGAGI, per germline. The CDR3 has 15 amino acids. V was shortened by 0 bases and J by 0 bases, with 6 bases between the two germline ends. This CDR3 is CASSYSGSSYNEQFF. The CDR3 DNA sequence: TGTGCCAGCAGTTACTCAGGGAGCTCCTACAATGAGCAGTTCTTC.

In this sample, this clone turned up once. The chain joins TRBV5-6 to TRBJ2-7, with 7 bases aligning to TRBD2. The CDR3 length is 15 residues. Looked up from germline, CDR1 is SGHDT and CDR2 is YYEEEE. The V segment lost 4 bases and the J segment 2 bases; nucleotides outside the gene matches: 9. The CDR3 DNA follows: TGTGCCAGCAGCAGCTGGACTAGGTTTGCCTACGAGCAGTACGTC. It yields the protein CASSSWTRFAYEQYV.

In this sample, this clone turned up once. The chain employs TRBV4-1 and TRBJ1-5, with D perhaps matching TRBD1 (5 bases). The CDR3 runs to 17 residues. Trimming stripped 4 bases from V and 7 bases from J, with 23 bases between. Germline CDR1 and CDR2: MGHRA and YSYEKL. CDR3 sequence: CASSPLPRGLGKQPQHF. The CDR3 region has the DNA TGCGCCAGCAGCCCACTGCCAAGGGGCCTAGGGAAGCAGCCCCAGCATTTT.

This clone came up a few times. The V call is TRBV6-1, the J call TRBJ2-7, with 9 bases lining up with TRBD1. V lost 6 bases and J lost 5; bases outside the gene matches: 2. The CDR3 is 12 amino acids. Per germline, CDR1 MNHNS and CDR2 SASEGT. CDR3 nucleotide sequence: TGTGCCAGCAGCCGGGACAGGGACGAGCAGTACGTC. Translated, it gives CASSRDRDEQYV.

The sample holds one count of this clone. The CDR3: CSVVRGYQETQYF. CDR3 sequence (DNA): TGCAGCGTTGTCAGGGGTTATCAAGAGACCCAGTACTTC. The chain combines TRBV29-1 with TRBJ2-5; possible D gene TRBD1, 6 bases. The CDR3 consists of 13 residues. V was shortened by 4 bases and J by 2 bases, with 11 bases between the two germline ends. Germline CDR1 SQVTM, CDR2 ANQGSEA. Full variable domain (missing parts from reference TRBV29-1 and TRBJ2-5): SAVISQKPSRDICQRGTSLTIQCQVDSQVTMMFWYRQQPGQSLTLIATANQGSEATYESGFVIDKFPISRPNLTFSTLTVSNMSPEDSSIYLCSVVRGYQETQYFGPGTRLLVL.

This chain joins TRBV29-1 and TRBJ1-1, with no clear D. This CDR3 is 12 amino acids long. CDR1 is SQVTM and CDR2 is ANQGSEA in the germline V gene. Trimming took 8 bases from V and 0 from J, leaving 10 bases between them. The CDR3, as DNA: TGCAGCATAACCTCTATGAACACTGAAGCTTTCTTT. This codes for CSITSMNTEAFF.

This sequence joins TRBV4-2 and TRBJ1-5; TRBD1 matches 9 bases. J was trimmed by 5 bases and V by 2 bases; bases with no gene match: 4. The CDR3 has 15 residues. Germline V gene lookup returns CDR1 LGHNA and CDR2 YNFKEQ. CDR3: CASSQPDRGDQPQHF. CDR3 nucleotide sequence: TGTGCCAGCAGCCAACCCGACAGGGGGGATCAGCCCCAGCATTTT.

This sequence joins TRBV9 and TRBJ2-4, with 10 bases matching TRBD1. Unmatched junction bases numbered 4, after V lost 4 bases and J lost 6 bases. This CDR3 region has 14 residues. The germline V gene has CDR1 SGDLS and CDR2 YYNGEE. This CDR3 reads CASSPRQGANIQYF. The CDR3 nucleotides read TGTGCCAGCAGCCCTAGACAGGGGGCAAACATTCAGTACTTC.

The V gene is TRBV9, the J gene TRBJ2-3, with D possibly matching TRBD2 (5 bases). V lost 7 bases to trimming and J lost 3 bases, with 9 bases between them. This CDR3 has 12 residues. Germline lookup yields CDR1 SGDLS and CDR2 YYNGEE. CDR3 amino acids: CASLAGTDTQYF. The CDR3 DNA reads TGTGCCAGCCTAGCTGGTACAGATACGCAGTATTTT.

The chain carries TRBV6-5 and TRBJ2-1; 8 positions agree with TRBD2. From germline, CDR1 is MNHEY and CDR2 SVGAGI. After removal of 2 bases from V and 8 bases from J, the junction contained 8 bases not matched to a gene. The CDR3 consists of 15 residues. CDR3 sequence (DNA): TGTGCCAGCAGTTACGCTTTTAGCGGGGAGTATGAGCAGTTCTTC. It specifies CASSYAFSGEYEQFF.

This clone was counted once. V gene TRBV30 combines with J gene TRBJ1-5; D is unresolved. V lost 5 bases to trimming and J lost 6 bases, with 11 bases between them. Germline V gene lookup returns CDR1 GTSNPN and CDR2 SVGIG (reference sequence). The CDR3 runs 12 residues. In DNA form, the CDR3 reads TGTGCCTGGGGAGGGCTGGGTCAGCCCCAGCATTTT. Protein sequence: CAWGGLGQPQHF.

Details on this clone: One end of the junction does not line up with germline, which may come from a read error. This chain links TRBV7-7 with TRBJ1-1; D is undetermined. Per germline, CDR1 SSHAT and CDR2 FNYEAQ (reference sequence). This CDR3 is built from 13 residues. The CDR3 region has the DNA TGTGCTAGCAGCTTAGCGGTTGAGACAGAAGCTTTCTTT. Its protein product is CASSLAVETEAFF.

This clone was counted a few times. This chain joins TRBV5-4 and TRBJ1-2; D remains unclear. The CDR3 has 14 amino acids. Trimming took 1 base from V and 4 from J, leaving 11 bases between them. CDR1 and CDR2 from the germline V gene are SGHNT and YYREEE (reference sequence). For the CDR3, the DNA is TGTGCCAGCAGCTTGCTGGGAGGAGGCTATGGCTACACCTTC. Its translation: CASSLLGGGYGYTF.

This clone has only one observation. The chain links TRBV21-1 to TRBJ1-2; the table's D call, TRBD1, was not checked against the DNA. TRBV21-1 is shown as a pseudogene. The CDR3 covers 16 residues. CDR3 protein: CASSLGQATTLYGYTF. The CDR3 DNA reads TGTGCCAGCTCTTTGGGACAGGCGACGACCCTCTATGGCTACACCTTC.

The CDR3 spells CASGGGFYTEAFF. CDR3 in DNA: TGTGCCAGCGGGGGCGGCTTCTACACTGAAGCTTTCTTT. The chain recombines TRBV7-9 with TRBJ1-1, with D perhaps matching TRBD1 (6 bases). The CDR3 loop spans 13 amino acids. CDR1 SEHNR and CDR2 FQNEAQ come from the germline V gene (reference sequence). Between the trimmed V and J ends, which lost 8 bases and 3 bases, there was a span of 13 bases.

The J gene is TRBJ1-3, the V gene TRBV25-1, with D uncertain. V lost 6 bases and J 4 bases, leaving 13 bases between the germline ends. This CDR3 has 14 amino acids. Per germline, CDR1 MGHDK and CDR2 SYGVNS. This chain's CDR3 is CASSPMGAGNTIYF. In DNA form, the CDR3 reads TGTGCCAGCAGCCCAATGGGAGCAGGAAACACCATATATTTT.

This rearrangement joins TRBV6-1 to TRBJ1-2, with D tentatively TRBD1 (5 bases). Trimming shortened V by 2 bases and J by 8 bases, and 21 bases separated the two germline ends. The germline CDR1 and CDR2 sequences are MNHNS and SASEGT. There are 16 residues in the CDR3. CDR3 residues: CASSELRTTQRQGYTF. Here the CDR3 DNA reads TGTGCCAGCAGTGAACTGAGGACAACCCAACGGCAGGGCTACACCTTC.

This sequence joins TRBV13 and TRBJ2-7, with D possibly TRBD2 on 5 matching bases. CDR1 and CDR2 (germline): PRHDT, FYEKMQ (reference sequence). The CDR3 runs to 14 residues. With 0 bases removed from V and 6 bases from J, the gap between germline ends came to 12 bases. CDR3 sequence (DNA): TGTGCCAGCAGCTTAGGGATCGGGGAGTTCGAGCAGTACTTC. Its translation is CASSLGIGEFEQYF.

The J gene is TRBJ2-2, the V gene TRBV10-3; D possibly corresponds to TRBD2 (5 bases). CDR1 and CDR2 from the germline V gene are ENHRY and SYGVKD. V was shortened by 9 bases and J by 5 bases, with 13 bases between the two germline ends. The CDR3 runs 13 residues. The CDR3 nucleotides are TGTGCCATGACGGGGTGGACGACCGGGGAGCTGTTTTTT. It is translated as CAMTGWTTGELFF.

This chain joins TRBV5-1 and TRBJ1-2, with 7 bases aligning to TRBD1. J lost 3 bases, V lost 0 bases, and 5 bases had no gene match. The CDR3 is made up of 15 amino acids. Germline values: CDR1 SGHRS, CDR2 YFSETQ. The CDR3 reads CASSLGGDSHYGYTF. As DNA, the CDR3 is TGCGCCAGCAGCTTGGGTGGGGACAGTCACTATGGCTACACCTTC.

The chain is built from TRBV2 and TRBJ1-3, with a tentative D call TRBD1 (6 bases). CDR1 SNHLY and CDR2 FYNNEI come from the germline V gene. V lost 4 bases to trimming and J lost 5 bases, with 12 bases between them. The CDR3 covers 14 residues. CDR3 region: CASSGAGARNTIYF. DNA for the CDR3: TGTGCCAGCAGTGGAGCGGGGGCTCGAAACACCATATATTTT.

A word on this clone: Different DNA sequences within this sample yield the same CDR3. The chain couples TRBV29-1 to TRBJ2-7; 8 nucleotides match TRBD1. The V gene end was trimmed by 6 bases and the J gene end by 2 bases; junction bases not matched to a gene: 6. CDR1 and CDR2 (germline): SQVTM, ANQGSEA. CDR3 length: 13 amino acids. As DNA, the CDR3 is TGCAGCGTCGGGACAGGTCCCGCCTACGAGCAGTACTTC. Its translation is CSVGTGPAYEQYF.

The table lists this clone with a count of one. CDR3 sequence: CASSPSGGLSYEQYF. In nucleotides, the CDR3 is TGTGCCAGCAGCCCTAGCGGGGGGCTATCCTACGAGCAGTACTTC. The chain joins TRBV9 to TRBJ2-7; 11 bases are shared with TRBD2. Unmatched junction bases numbered 4, after V lost 4 bases and J lost 1 base. Germline V lookup: CDR1 SGDLS, CDR2 YYNGEE. CDR3 size: 15 residues. The whole variable domain, filled in from reference TRBV9 and TRBJ2-7, reads DSGVTQTPKHLITATGQRVTLRCSPRSGDLSVYWYQQSLDQGLQFLIQYYNGEERAKGNILERFSAQQFPDLHSELNLSSLELGDSALYFCASSPSGGLSYEQYFGPGTRLTVT.

This chain joins TRBV7-2 and TRBJ2-3; 12 nucleotides agree with TRBD2. The CDR3 runs to 16 residues. Trimming cost V 5 bases and J 0 bases; bases outside gene matches: 3. CDR1 is SGHTA and CDR2 is FQGNSA in the germline V gene. The CDR3 sequence is CASSDTSGGSTDTQYF. CDR3 sequence (DNA): TGTGCCAGCAGCGACACTAGCGGGGGGAGCACAGATACGCAGTATTTT.

This clone was detected once. The chain uses TRBV10-1 and TRBJ1-1, with D perhaps TRBD1 (6 bases). The CDR3 runs to 15 residues. Germline CDR1 WNHNN, CDR2 SYGVQD (reference sequence). The germline V and J ends were trimmed by 0 bases and 4 bases, with 12 bases remaining between them. The CDR3 region has the DNA TGCGCCAGCAGTGAGTCAGGGGGGGCCGGCACTGAAGCTTTCTTT. Residues: CASSESGGAGTEAFF.

The chain is built from TRBV11-2 and TRBJ1-1, with 9 bases identical to TRBD1. V gave up 5 bases and J gave up 1 base; unmatched junction bases: 5. There are 15 residues in the CDR3. Germline V gives CDR1 SGHAT, CDR2 FQNNGV. CDR3 DNA: TGTGCCAGCAGCCTCGGACAGGGGAAGAACACTGAAGCTTTCTTT. This gives the protein CASSLGQGKNTEAFF.

V and J are TRBV4-1 and TRBJ2-3; 11 nucleotides line up with TRBD2. The V and J ends lost 2 bases and 6 bases, in that order; junction bases with no gene match: 10. Per germline, CDR1 MGHRA and CDR2 YSYEKL. The CDR3 has 17 amino acids. CDR3 loop: CASSQIFSGGAMDTQYF. The CDR3 nucleotides are TGCGCCAGCAGCCAAATCTTTAGCGGGGGGGCTATGGATACGCAGTATTTT.